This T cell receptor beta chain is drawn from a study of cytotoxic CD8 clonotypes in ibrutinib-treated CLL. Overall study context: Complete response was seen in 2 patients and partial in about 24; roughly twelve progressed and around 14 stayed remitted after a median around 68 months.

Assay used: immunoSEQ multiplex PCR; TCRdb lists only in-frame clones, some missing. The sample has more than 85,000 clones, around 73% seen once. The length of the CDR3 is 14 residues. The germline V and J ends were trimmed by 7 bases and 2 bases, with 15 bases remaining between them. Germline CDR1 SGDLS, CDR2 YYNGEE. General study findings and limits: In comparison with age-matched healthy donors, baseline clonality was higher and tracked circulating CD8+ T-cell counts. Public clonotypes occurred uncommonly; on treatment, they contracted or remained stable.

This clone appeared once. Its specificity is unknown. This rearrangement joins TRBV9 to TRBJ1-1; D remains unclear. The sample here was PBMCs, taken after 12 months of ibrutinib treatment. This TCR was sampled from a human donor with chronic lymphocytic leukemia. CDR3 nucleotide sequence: TGTGCCAGCTATAGCGGGGTACCCAACACTGAAGCTTTCTTT. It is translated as CASYSGVPNTEAFF.